One sample yielded the 27 T cell receptor beta chains listed below, sequenced in a study of blood T cell repertoires in COVID-19 (dated by TCRdb to the early 2020s). Library preparation used the immunoSEQ multiplex PCR assay. This immuneACCESS table, as held by TCRdb, lists in-frame sequences with V and J called but not all clones. Of the missing ones, under half trace to an unresolved V gene in checked studies; the others have no known cause. Recorded for this sample are some 160,000 clones; about four fifths of them occurred a single time. Clones ranked in the top ten supply about 1.9% of the sample. Material for sequencing was peripheral blood. The receptors come from a woman at least 80 years old with acute or convalescent COVID-19.

This sequence joins TRBV30 and TRBJ2-5; D not certain. The V gene's germline CDR1 is GTSNPN and CDR2 SVGIG (reference sequence). The CDR3 covers 14 residues. Deletions cut 1 base from V and 2 bases from J, with 11 bases between. This CDR3 reads CAWSGVGFQETQYF. CDR3 coding DNA: TGTGCCTGGAGTGGCGTGGGCTTTCAAGAGACCCAGTACTTC.

The chain couples TRBV9 to TRBJ2-2; 10 bases map to TRBD1. This CDR3 contains 18 residues. In germline, CDR1 is SGDLS, CDR2 YYNGEE. V lost 0 bases, J lost 6 bases, and 11 bases stayed unmatched. This CDR3 reads CASSVVSGTGEWPGELFF. For the CDR3, the DNA is TGTGCCAGCAGCGTAGTGTCGGGGACAGGGGAATGGCCCGGGGAGCTGTTTTTT. The variable domain in full, with the rest retrieved from reference TRBV9 and TRBJ2-2, is DSGVTQTPKHLITATGQRVTLRCSPRSGDLSVYWYQQSLDQGLQFLIQYYNGEERAKGNILERFSAQQFPDLHSELNLSSLELGDSALYFCASSVVSGTGEWPGELFFGEGSRLTVL.

The rearrangement links TRBV5-1 to TRBJ1-2; TRBD1 matches at 7 bases. V was pared by 0 bases and J by 7 bases, with 6 bases of the junction left unmatched. The CDR3 spans 14 residues. Germline lookup yields CDR1 SGHRS and CDR2 YFSETQ. The CDR3 DNA is TGCGCCAGCAGCTTGGACAGGGGATCTTTTGGCTACACCTTC. This encodes CASSLDRGSFGYTF.

This clone appeared a few times. The chain couples TRBV7-2 to TRBJ1-4, with D perhaps TRBD1 (6 bases). CDR3 size: 14 residues. Germline CDR1 and CDR2: SGHTA and FQGNSA. V dropped 2 bases and J dropped 6 bases, with 10 bases sitting between them. CDR3 sequence: CASSLSGADEKLFF. As DNA, the CDR3 is TGTGCCAGCAGCTTATCAGGGGCGGATGAAAAACTGTTTTTT. Using reference TRBV7-2 and TRBJ1-4 for the parts outside the CDR3, the full variable domain is GAGVSQSPSNKVTEKGKDVELRCDPISGHTALYWYRQSLGQGLEFLIYFQGNSAPDKSGLPSDRFSAERTGGSVSTLTIQRTQQEDSAVYLCASSLSGADEKLFFGSGTQLSVL.

In this sample, this clone turned up a few times. The chain has TRBV6-5 and TRBJ1-1; D is ambiguous. Germline V gives CDR1 MNHEY, CDR2 SVGAGI. Between the trimmed V and J ends, which lost 2 bases and 1 base, there was a span of 11 bases. This CDR3 region has 15 residues. CDR3 DNA: TGTGCCAGCAGTTACGGCCGTTCGTCGAACACTGAAGCTTTCTTT. Protein: CASSYGRSSNTEAFF.

This chain connects TRBV6-5 to TRBJ2-7; TRBD1 might be the D (5 bases). Per germline, CDR1 MNHEY and CDR2 SVGAGI. Trimming removed 2 bases at V and 3 bases at J, with 5 bases between. The CDR3 has 12 amino acids. The CDR3 here is CASSYRGYEQYF. In DNA, the CDR3 is TGTGCCAGCAGTTACAGGGGCTACGAGCAGTACTTC.

V gene TRBV6-2 or TRBV6-3 combines with J gene TRBJ1-1, with 10 bases matching TRBD1. This CDR3 comprises 15 residues. J gave up 2 bases and V 6 bases, and 6 bases lay outside the gene matches. Looked up from germline, CDR1 is MNHEY and CDR2 is SVGEGT. This chain's CDR3 is CASSDRGRGNTEAFF. The CDR3 DNA follows: TGTGCCAGCAGCGACAGGGGGCGAGGAAACACTGAAGCTTTCTTT.

The V gene is TRBV7-9, the J gene TRBJ1-1, with 8 bases that match TRBD1. Germline loops: CDR1 SEHNR, CDR2 FQNEAQ (reference sequence). The CDR3 totals 15 residues. V lost 4 bases, J lost 3 bases, and 7 bases stayed unmatched. CDR3 in amino acids: CASSSSRDRYTEAFF. The CDR3 nucleotides read TGTGCCAGCAGCTCGTCCCGGGACAGGTACACTGAAGCTTTCTTT.

The chain employs TRBV6-2 or TRBV6-3 and TRBJ2-6; 9 nucleotides match TRBD1. Germline assignment: CDR1 MNHEY and CDR2 SVGEGT. This CDR3 region has 19 residues. J lost 4 bases, V lost 4 bases, and 14 bases had no gene match. CDR3 DNA sequence: TGTGCCAGCAGTTCGGTCTGGGGACAGGGAGTCTCCGGGGCCAACGTCCTGACTTTC. Translating it yields CASSSVWGQGVSGANVLTF.

The chain uses TRBV4-3 and TRBJ1-4; TRBD1 is a possible D gene (5 bases). V lost 6 bases to trimming and J lost 0 bases, with 14 bases between them. CDR3 length: 16 residues. CDR1 LGHNA and CDR2 YSLEER come from the germline V gene. Here the CDR3 reads CASSPKLGATNEKLFF. The CDR3 bases are TGCGCCAGCAGTCCCAAGCTAGGGGCAACTAATGAAAAACTGTTTTTT.

CDR3 residues: CAQPVLGPQNTGELFF. In nucleotides, the CDR3 is TGTGCCCAACCCGTTTTGGGGCCCCAAAACACCGGGGAGCTGTTTTTT. This chain links TRBV7-9 with TRBJ2-2, with a weak D call TRBD1 (5 bases). Trimming left V 11 bases short and J 2 bases short, with 21 bases between. This CDR3 is built from 16 residues. Germline V CDR1 and CDR2: SEHNR, FQNEAQ (reference sequence).

J is TRBJ1-4 and V is TRBV11-2; TRBD1 might be the D (6 bases). Looked up from germline, CDR1 is SGHAT and CDR2 is FQNNGV. There are 14 residues in the CDR3. V shed 5 bases and J shed 7 bases, with 14 bases lying between them. The CDR3 DNA is TGTGCCAGCAGCCCGGGGGGCTTTCGTGAAAAACTGTTTTTT. Protein sequence: CASSPGGFREKLFF.

This clone was detected only once. V usage is TRBV7-6 and J usage is TRBJ2-5, with D possibly matching TRBD1 (6 bases). The CDR3 has 13 residues. Looked up from germline, CDR1 is SGHVS and CDR2 is FNYEAQ. The V end lost 5 bases, the J end lost 7 bases, and 14 bases lay between the germline ends. The CDR3 region has the DNA TGTGCCAGCAGCCGGGACACGAGAAGGACCCAGTACTTC. It codes for CASSRDTRRTQYF.

Comment on this clone: The same CDR3 also results from other DNA sequences found in this sample. As DNA, the CDR3 is TGCGCCAGCAGCCAAGAGGCTGGTGGCTACACCTTC. Translating it yields CASSQEAGGYTF. V usage is TRBV4-1 and J usage is TRBJ1-2; the D is unclear. Looked up from germline, CDR1 is MGHRA and CDR2 is YSYEKL. This CDR3 is built from 12 residues. Deletions cut 0 bases from V and 7 bases from J, with 6 bases between.

The chain has TRBV19 and TRBJ2-3, with 8 bases that match TRBD2. The length of the CDR3 is 14 residues. CDR1 is LNHDA and CDR2 is SQIVND in the germline V gene (reference sequence). V was clipped by 5 bases and J by 2 bases; unmatched bases: 3. The CDR3 reads CASSRGGLTDTQYF. CDR3 nucleotide sequence: TGTGCCAGTAGTCGGGGGGGCCTCACAGATACGCAGTATTTT.

This rearrangement joins TRBV25-1 to TRBJ2-3; D is unresolved. V lost 3 bases to trimming and J lost 2 bases, with 3 bases between them. The CDR3 extends over 12 amino acids. Germline V gene sequence: CDR1 MGHDK, CDR2 SYGVNS. CDR3 DNA sequence: TGTGCCAGCAGTGACTACACAGATACGCAGTATTTT. Its protein is CASSDYTDTQYF. Complete variable domain (other parts from reference TRBV25-1 and TRBJ2-3): EADIYQTPRYLVIGTGKKITLECSQTMGHDKMYWYQQDPGMELHLIHYSYGVNSTEKGDLSSESTVSRIRTEHFPLTLESARPSHTSQYLCASSDYTDTQYFGPGTRLTVL.

In nucleotides, the CDR3 is TGCGCCAGCAGCTTGGCTGGACAGCACGAGCAGTACTTC. Translating it yields CASSLAGQHEQYF. V gene TRBV5-1 combines with J gene TRBJ2-7, with D maybe TRBD1 (6 bases). Trimming left V 0 bases short and J 5 bases short, with 9 bases between. CDR3 length: 13 amino acids. The germline V gene has CDR1 SGHRS and CDR2 YFSETQ.

This chain links TRBV27 with TRBJ1-4, with 7 bases lining up with TRBD1. With V trimmed by 2 bases and J by 8 bases, 2 bases remained unmatched. There are 13 residues in the CDR3. Germline CDR1 and CDR2: MNHEY and SMNVEV (reference sequence). CDR3: CASSLGGGEKLFF. In DNA form, the CDR3 reads TGTGCCAGCAGTTTAGGAGGGGGCGAAAAACTGTTTTTT. The complete variable domain, with remaining parts taken from reference TRBV27 and TRBJ1-4, reads EAQVTQNPRYLITVTGKKLTVTCSQNMNHEYMSWYRQDPGLGLRQIYYSMNVEVTDKGDVPEGYKVSRKEKRNFPLILESPSPNQTSLYFCASSLGGGEKLFFGSGTQLSVL.

This chain joins TRBV21-1 and TRBJ1-3; TRBD1, the table's D call, lacks a check against the DNA. TRBV21-1 is shown as a pseudogene. This CDR3 region has 19 residues. The CDR3 DNA reads TGTGCCAGCAGCGCTCGGGACAGGGGCGTACTAAGCTCTGGAAACACCATATATTTT. The encoded protein is CASSARDRGVLSSGNTIYF.

This clone was seen once. The chain combines TRBV5-1 with TRBJ2-7; tentatively, D is TRBD1 (6 bases). Germline assignment: CDR1 SGHRS and CDR2 YFSETQ. The length of the CDR3 is 15 residues. Trimming removed 0 bases at V and 3 bases at J, with 13 bases between. CDR3 amino acids: CASSLGTVFGYEQYF. CDR3 coding DNA: TGCGCCAGCAGCTTGGGGACAGTTTTTGGCTACGAGCAGTACTTC.

This clone was found once. The V call is TRBV5-1, the J call TRBJ1-1; D call uncertain. Trimming took 4 bases from V and 3 from J, leaving 13 bases between them. This CDR3 is built from 14 residues. Germline CDR1 SGHRS, CDR2 YFSETQ. CDR3 protein: CASSLRPGYTEAFF. As DNA, the CDR3 is TGCGCCAGCAGCCTGCGACCGGGATACACTGAAGCTTTCTTT.

The chain joins TRBV6-5 to TRBJ2-7; D not resolved. In germline, CDR1 is MNHEY, CDR2 SVGAGI. This CDR3 region has 12 residues. V lost 2 bases, J lost 6 bases, and 8 bases lay in between. The CDR3 reads CASSYAGREQYF. The CDR3 DNA is TGTGCCAGCAGTTACGCAGGTCGCGAGCAGTACTTC.

This clone was observed a few times. The V and J genes are TRBV2 and TRBJ1-5; 9 nucleotides match TRBD1. Germline CDR1 is SNHLY and CDR2 is FYNNEI. V lost 6 bases to trimming and J lost 4 bases; unmatched junction nucleotides: 7. CDR3 length equals 15 residues. CDR3 DNA: TGTGCCAGCAGGGGGGACAGGGTCGGAAATCAGCCCCAGCATTTT. It codes for CASRGDRVGNQPQHF.

At least ten counts were recorded for this clone. The rearrangement uses TRBV5-1 and TRBJ2-1; D might be TRBD1 (6 bases). The CDR3 contains 15 residues. The V and J ends lost 3 bases and 7 bases respectively, with 17 bases between them. Germline values: CDR1 SGHRS, CDR2 YFSETQ. The CDR3 nucleotides are TGCGCCAGCAGCTCCCGGACAGATCATGGAAATGAGCAGTTCTTC. Its translation: CASSSRTDHGNEQFF.

The CDR3 is CAWSEGLTGHLEAFF. CDR3 in DNA: TGTGCCTGGAGCGAGGGATTGACAGGACATCTAGAAGCTTTCTTT. The V call is TRBV30, the J call TRBJ1-1, with D maybe TRBD1 (6 bases). Germline V gene sequence: CDR1 GTSNPN, CDR2 SVGIG (reference sequence). The CDR3 spans 15 residues. V was pared by 3 bases and J by 8 bases, with 22 bases between.

The chain uses TRBV5-1 and TRBJ2-7; 8 nucleotides match TRBD1. Germline loops: CDR1 SGHRS, CDR2 YFSETQ. CDR3 length equals 14 residues. J lost 5 bases, V lost 0 bases, and 4 bases had no gene match. The CDR3: CASSLGTGINEQYF. The CDR3 bases are TGCGCCAGCAGCTTGGGGACAGGGATCAACGAGCAGTACTTC.

V is TRBV27 and J is TRBJ1-3; TRBD1 agrees at 7 bases. Unmatched junction bases numbered 6, after V lost 5 bases and J lost 2 bases. CDR3 length equals 15 residues. Germline-derived CDR1 and CDR2 are MNHEY and SMNVEV (reference sequence). CDR3 nucleotide sequence: TGTGCCAGCAGTGAACAGGGGCTCGCTGGAAACACCATATATTTT. Translating gives CASSEQGLAGNTIYF.